The next 13 T cell receptor beta chains were all read from a single sample in a study of cytomegalovirus exposure and HLA in healthy donors. PCR primers comprised 60 Vbeta and 13 Jbeta primers. Sequencing used immunoSEQ multiplex PCR; TCRdb keeps in-frame clones, though not all of them. This table has 130,000 to 150,000 clones, roughly 72% appearing once. Sequences were obtained from PBMCs. These receptors originate from a man aged 40-55 years in good health and CMV-seronegative.

J is TRBJ2-5 and V is TRBV6-6; 7 nucleotides match TRBD1. The CDR3 runs 14 residues. Trimming at V came to 2 bases and at J to 2 bases, leaving 2 bases not matched to a gene. Germline V gene sequence: CDR1 MNHNY, CDR2 SVGAGI (reference sequence). The CDR3 DNA is TGTGCCAGCAGTTACGGGACAGAACAAGAGACCCAGTACTTC. This encodes CASSYGTEQETQYF.

This chain links TRBV4-1 with TRBJ2-7; perhaps TRBD1 as D (5 bases). Germline V gives CDR1 MGHRA, CDR2 YSYEKL. Trimming removed 1 base from V and 2 bases from J, with 6 bases in between. CDR3 length: 13 residues. The CDR3 DNA reads TGCGCCAGCAGCCAAGGACAGACCTACGAGCAGTACTTC. This gives the protein CASSQGQTYEQYF.

This chain links TRBV18 with TRBJ1-1, with D possibly TRBD1 on 5 matching bases. The CDR3 runs 13 residues. Germline CDR1 KGHSH, CDR2 LQKENI. The germline V and J ends were trimmed by 3 bases and 4 bases, with 9 bases remaining between them. CDR3 DNA sequence: TGTGCCAGCTCACCGGGGGGGACCACTGAAGCTTTCTTT. It is translated as CASSPGGTTEAFF.

The chain is built from TRBV19 and TRBJ1-6, with 8 nucleotides matching TRBD1. With V trimmed by 7 bases and J by 4 bases, 6 bases remained unmatched. This CDR3 region has 15 residues. From germline, CDR1 is LNHDA and CDR2 SQIVND (reference sequence). The CDR3 DNA follows: TGTGCCAGTAAGGGACAGGTATTATATAATTCACCCCTCCACTTT. It is translated as CASKGQVLYNSPLHF.

This chain uses TRBV7-2 with TRBJ2-7; TRBD2 matches 7 bases. The CDR3 contains 14 residues. Per the germline V gene, CDR1 is SGHTA and CDR2 is FQGNSA. V dropped 4 bases and J dropped 1; count of bases not matched to a gene: 4. The DNA of the CDR3 is TGTGCCAGCAGCTCACTGGGGGGGTCCTACGAGCAGTACTTC. Translation gives CASSSLGGSYEQYF. The entire variable domain, with the rest obtained from reference TRBV7-2 and TRBJ2-7, is as follows: GAGVSQSPSNKVTEKGKDVELRCDPISGHTALYWYRQSLGQGLEFLIYFQGNSAPDKSGLPSDRFSAERTGGSVSTLTIQRTQQEDSAVYLCASSSLGGSYEQYFGPGTRLTVT.

This chain joins TRBV5-4 and TRBJ1-3; tentative D call: TRBD1 (5 bases). The CDR3 covers 16 residues. CDR1 and CDR2 from the germline V gene are SGHNT and YYREEE (reference sequence). With 4 bases removed from V and 4 bases from J, the gap between germline ends came to 18 bases. CDR3 nucleotides: TGTGCCAGCAGCCCCTCCGCGGGGGGATCCGGAAACACCATATATTTT. Amino acid sequence: CASSPSAGGSGNTIYF. Using reference TRBV5-4 and TRBJ1-3 for the parts outside the CDR3, the full variable domain is ETGVTQSPTHLIKTRGQQVTLRCSSQSGHNTVSWYQQALGQGPQFIFQYYREEENGRGNFPPRFSGLQFPNYSSELNVNALELDDSALYLCASSPSAGGSGNTIYFGEGSWLTVV.

The chain recombines TRBV10-1 with TRBJ1-3, with 12 bases aligning to TRBD1. Germline CDR1 reads WNHNN; CDR2 reads SYGVQD (reference sequence). V lost 7 bases to trimming and J lost 1 base; unmatched junction nucleotides: 8. This CDR3 has 17 residues. The CDR3 here is CASTRDRGPSSGNTIYF. The CDR3 nucleotides read TGCGCCAGCACCCGGGACAGGGGGCCTTCTTCTGGAAACACCATATATTTT.

This sequence joins TRBV4-1 and TRBJ2-1; 13 bases map to TRBD2. Trimming at V came to 0 bases and at J to 7 bases, leaving 3 bases not matched to a gene. The germline gives CDR1 MGHRA, CDR2 YSYEKL. The length of the CDR3 is 16 residues. CDR3: CASSQEGLAGRNEQFF. CDR3 DNA sequence: TGCGCCAGCAGCCAAGAGGGACTAGCGGGGAGAAATGAGCAGTTCTTC.

The chain couples TRBV6-6 to TRBJ1-5; D is uncertain. Trimming took off 0 bases at V and 2 bases at J, with 11 bases between the two ends. Germline loops: CDR1 MNHNY, CDR2 SVGAGI (reference sequence). The CDR3 spans 16 residues. The CDR3 region has the DNA TGTGCCAGCAGTTACTCCCGGGAAAACGGCAATCAGCCCCAGCATTTT. Its protein product is CASSYSRENGNQPQHF.

The chain combines TRBV7-2 with TRBJ1-2, with 7 bases lining up with TRBD1. Trimming at V came to 1 base and at J to 4 bases, leaving 15 bases not matched to a gene. This CDR3 has 18 residues. From germline, CDR1 is SGHTA and CDR2 FQGNSA. CDR3 region: CASSLEGGQIGASYGYTF. The CDR3, as DNA: TGTGCCAGCAGCTTAGAAGGGGGCCAGATCGGGGCCTCCTATGGCTACACCTTC.

This clone was found a few times. This sequence joins TRBV10-3 and TRBJ1-1; a weak D match, TRBD1 (5 bases). The V gene's germline CDR1 is ENHRY and CDR2 SYGVKD. The length of the CDR3 is 14 residues. V dropped 6 bases and J dropped 3 bases, with 14 bases sitting between them. This chain's CDR3 is CAIRAGNWDTEAFF. In DNA form, the CDR3 reads TGTGCCATCAGAGCAGGGAATTGGGACACTGAAGCTTTCTTT.

This clone was seen a few times. This sequence joins TRBV7-3 and TRBJ2-1; 9 bases are shared with TRBD2. The CDR3 runs 16 residues. Trimming removed 5 bases from V and 7 bases from J; junction bases left unmatched: 12. The germline CDR1 and CDR2 sequences are SGHTA and FQGTGA. Written as DNA, the CDR3 is TGTGCCAGCAGCCCCATCCCGGGACTAGCTTGGAATGAGCAGTTCTTC. This gives the protein CASSPIPGLAWNEQFF.

This sequence joins TRBV4-3 and TRBJ2-5, with D tentatively TRBD2 (5 bases). Germline V gene lookup returns CDR1 LGHNA and CDR2 YSLEER. CDR3 size: 15 residues. The V and J ends lost 1 base and 11 bases respectively, with 20 bases between them. DNA of the CDR3: TGCGCCAGCAGCCAAGCGGGCAAAAAGGTGGAGGAGCAGTACTTC. It yields the protein CASSQAGKKVEEQYF.